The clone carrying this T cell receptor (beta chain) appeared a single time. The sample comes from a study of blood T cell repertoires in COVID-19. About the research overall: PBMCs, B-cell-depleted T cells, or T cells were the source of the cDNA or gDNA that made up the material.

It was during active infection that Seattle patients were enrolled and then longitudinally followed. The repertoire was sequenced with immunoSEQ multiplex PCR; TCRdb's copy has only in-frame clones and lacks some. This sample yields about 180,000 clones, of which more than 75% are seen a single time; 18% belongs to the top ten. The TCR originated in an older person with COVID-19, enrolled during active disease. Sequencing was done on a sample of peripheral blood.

CDR3 DNA sequence: TGTGCCAGCAGCTTTCAAGAGCCATGGACTGCGGGCTGGGGCAATGAGCAGTTCTTC. Translating gives CASSFQEPWTAGWGNEQFF. This chain uses TRBV7-8 with TRBJ2-1, with D possibly being TRBD2 (5 bases). The CDR3 consists of 19 residues. V was pared by 3 bases and J by 6 bases, with 27 bases between. The germline V gene has CDR1 SGHVS and CDR2 FQNEAQ.